This T cell receptor (beta chain) is drawn from a study of control samples from healthy donors and cancer patients. The V gene end was trimmed by 1 base and the J gene end by 5 bases; junction bases not matched to a gene: 3. Germline CDR1 is SGHTA and CDR2 is FQGNSA. CDR3 length: 14 residues. TCRdb's copy holds only in-frame clones and misses some; the assay was immunoSEQ multiplex PCR. The table has some 410,000 clones, around 90% seen once. The receptor comes from a middle-aged man with head and neck cancer. The V call is TRBV7-2, the J call TRBJ2-5; 8 bases agree with TRBD1. Source material: PBMCs. The CDR3 is CASSLVTGGETQYF. The CDR3 coding sequence is TGTGCCAGCAGCTTAGTTACAGGGGGGGAGACCCAGTACTTC.